These 5 T cell receptor beta chains came from one sample sequenced in a study of identical twins. TCRdb passed the 5' RACE reads through MiXCR, listing each CDR3 protein once. The sample shows hundreds of thousands of distinct CDR3 sequences, under 9% of them seen only once. This sample was shared with a second study, whose subject was yellow fever vaccine responses in identical twins.

Sequenced input: PBMCs. Source of these receptors: a woman aged 18 to 35 in good health.

This clonotype turned up a few times. The chain has TRBV20-1 and TRBJ2-7; no firm D call. V lost 0 bases and J lost 0, with 18 bases in between. The germline V gene encodes CDR1 DFQATT and CDR2 SNEGSKA (reference sequence). The CDR3 spans 17 residues. This chain's CDR3 is CSARDGFAQALSYEQYF. The CDR3 nucleotides are TGCAGTGCTAGAGACGGATTTGCGCAGGCCCTCTCCTACGAGCAGTACTTC.

This clonotype was counted at least ten times. V gene TRBV7-9 combines with J gene TRBJ1-5; D is unclear. The CDR3 loop spans 14 amino acids. V lost 0 bases to trimming and J lost 3 bases, with 6 bases between them. Looked up from germline, CDR1 is SEHNR and CDR2 is FQNEAQ (reference sequence). In nucleotides, the CDR3 is TGTGCCAGCAGCTTAGCAGGGATCAATCAGCCCCAGCATTTT. Translating it yields CASSLAGINQPQHF.

A few counts support this clonotype. The chain is built from TRBV27 and TRBJ2-7; 7 bases match TRBD1. The junction had 10 bases not matched to a gene; V was cut back by 6 bases and J by 2 bases. Germline-derived CDR1 and CDR2 are MNHEY and SMNVEV (reference sequence). The CDR3 spans 15 residues. CDR3 sequence reads: CASRSLTGRAYEQYF. In nucleotides, the CDR3 is TGTGCCAGCAGAAGCCTGACAGGGCGGGCCTACGAGCAGTACTTC.

This clonotype was picked up a small number of times. J is TRBJ2-1 and V is TRBV15; 7 bases match TRBD2. The CDR3 covers 18 residues. Trimming cost V 1 base and J 2 bases; bases outside gene matches: 11. Germline V lookup: CDR1 LNHNV, CDR2 YYDKDF (reference sequence). This chain's CDR3 is CATSRAMQREGPYNEQFF. The CDR3 DNA is TGTGCCACCAGCAGAGCGATGCAGAGGGAGGGCCCCTACAATGAGCAGTTCTTC.

This clonotype was detected only a few times. The CDR3 sequence is CASSLTQGGLGDTQYF. CDR3 DNA: TGTGCCAGCAGTTTAACACAGGGGGGATTAGGAGATACGCAGTATTTT. The V and J genes are TRBV27 and TRBJ2-3, with 8 bases that match TRBD1. The length of the CDR3 is 16 residues. J gave up 5 bases and V 2 bases, and 9 bases lay outside the gene matches. Looked up from germline, CDR1 is MNHEY and CDR2 is SMNVEV (reference sequence).